This TCR beta chain originates from a study of control samples from healthy donors and cancer patients. Generated by immunoSEQ multiplex PCR, the TCRdb table keeps only in-frame clones and is missing some. This table has about 89,000 clones, 86% appearing once. CDR1 and CDR2 (germline): LGHNT, FRNRAP. The CDR3 is 16 residues long. Losses at the gene ends were 1 base for V and 0 bases for J; bases not matched to a gene: 3. The sequence came from a man aged 30 to 39 in good health. The sequenced material came from blood. This rearrangement joins TRBV12-5 to TRBJ2-3, with 8 bases fitting TRBD2. CDR3 in DNA: TGTGCTAGTGGTTTGGCCGGGGGGGGGAGCACAGATACGCAGTATTTT. This encodes CASGLAGGGSTDTQYF.